Below, 27 T cell receptor beta chains from the same sample are listed, as sequenced in a study of T cell changes during pregnancy in multiple sclerosis. The repertoire was sequenced with immunoSEQ multiplex PCR; TCRdb's copy has only in-frame clones and lacks some. Seen here are 60,000 to 75,000 clones, about 91% observed once, and the top ten hold roughly 0.85%. Sequencing used peripheral blood, obtained before pregnancy. These TCRs come from a female donor with multiple sclerosis, enrolled in a pregnancy study.

The chain couples TRBV11-1 to TRBJ1-6; D remains ambiguous. Per germline, CDR1 SGHAT and CDR2 FQDESV (reference sequence). The CDR3 contains 13 residues. Trimming took 6 bases from V and 8 from J, leaving 11 bases between them. CDR3 amino acids: CASRASIHSPLHF. The CDR3 DNA reads as TGTGCCAGCAGAGCTTCAATACATTCACCCCTCCACTTT.

This chain links TRBV4-3 with TRBJ1-2; TRBD1 agrees at 10 bases. This CDR3 is 15 amino acids long. V lost 4 bases, J lost 7 bases, and 9 bases stayed unmatched. CDR1 and CDR2 (germline): LGHNA, YSLEER. CDR3 sequence: CASSPGQGGLGGYTF. The CDR3 DNA reads as TGCGCCAGCAGCCCCGGACAGGGGGGTCTCGGTGGCTACACCTTC.

This chain connects TRBV7-6 to TRBJ2-7; 9 bases align to TRBD2. V lost 4 bases to trimming and J lost 2 bases; unmatched junction nucleotides: 3. The CDR3 is 14 residues long. Germline CDR1 and CDR2: SGHVS and FNYEAQ. CDR3 sequence (DNA): TGTGCCAGCAGCTCCCTAGCGGGGCCCTACGAGCAGTACTTC. It specifies CASSSLAGPYEQYF.

This clone was seen a single time. V is TRBV4-1 and J is TRBJ2-4; a weak D match, TRBD1 (5 bases). V was pared by 1 base and J by 6 bases, with 13 bases between. From germline, CDR1 is MGHRA and CDR2 YSYEKL. The CDR3 has 15 amino acids. The CDR3 loop reads CASSQGVTGGNIQYF. CDR3 DNA sequence: TGCGCCAGCAGCCAAGGGGTTACAGGCGGAAACATTCAGTACTTC.

The CDR3 loop reads CASSGASHTGELFF. For the CDR3, the DNA is TGTGCCAGCAGTGGGGCCAGCCACACCGGGGAGCTGTTTTTT. The genes are TRBV7-6 and TRBJ2-2, with D possibly TRBD1 on 5 matching bases. The germline V gene encodes CDR1 SGHVS and CDR2 FNYEAQ. V gave up 6 bases and J gave up 3 bases, with 11 bases separating them. The CDR3 runs 14 residues. The whole variable domain, remainder taken from reference TRBV7-6 and TRBJ2-2, is GAGVSQSPRYKVTKRGQDVALRCDPISGHVSLYWYRQALGQGPEFLTYFNYEAQQDKSGLPNDRFSAERPEGSISTLTIQRTEQRDSAMYRCASSGASHTGELFFGEGSRLTVL.

This chain connects TRBV7-2 to TRBJ2-3; tentative D call: TRBD2 (6 bases). With 4 bases removed from V and 0 bases from J, the gap between germline ends came to 8 bases. The CDR3 has 14 amino acids. Germline V lookup: CDR1 SGHTA, CDR2 FQGNSA. The CDR3 spells CASSSGVSTDTQYF. CDR3 sequence (DNA): TGTGCCAGCAGCTCGGGGGTGAGCACAGATACGCAGTATTTT.

This chain links TRBV28 with TRBJ1-6; D is unclear. V was pared by 7 bases and J by 0 bases, with 7 bases between. The CDR3 runs 14 residues. CDR1 is MDHEN and CDR2 is SYDVKM in the germline V gene. CDR3 bases: TGTGCCAGCAACATTCACTCCTATAATTCACCCCTCCACTTT. Translating gives CASNIHSYNSPLHF.

This clone was observed a single time. The chain has TRBV19 and TRBJ1-2; TRBD1 matches at 8 bases. The CDR3 is 15 residues long. CDR1 is LNHDA and CDR2 is SQIVND in the germline V gene (reference sequence). Trimming at V came to 7 bases and at J to 5 bases, leaving 12 bases not matched to a gene. As DNA, the CDR3 is TGTGCCAGTAACCGACAGGGGATTGGAAGATATGGCTACACCTTC. Its protein is CASNRQGIGRYGYTF.

The rearrangement links TRBV30 to TRBJ2-2; 11 nucleotides align to TRBD2. The CDR3 has 14 residues. Germline CDR1 reads GTSNPN; CDR2 reads SVGIG (reference sequence). The J segment lost 2 bases and the V segment lost 7 bases, leaving 3 bases of the junction unmatched. CDR3 residues: CASLAGGNTGELFF. The CDR3 bases are TGTGCCTCGCTAGCGGGGGGAAACACCGGGGAGCTGTTTTTT.

The DNA for the CDR3 is TGTGCCAGCAGCGTAGATAGCGGGGGTTACAATGAGCAGTTCTTC. Its translation: CASSVDSGGYNEQFF. V usage is TRBV9 and J usage is TRBJ2-1; 9 bases are a match to TRBD2. The CDR3 has 15 amino acids. Trimming took 0 bases from V and 4 from J; bases not matched to a gene: 2. Germline values: CDR1 SGDLS, CDR2 YYNGEE.

V gene TRBV29-1 combines with J gene TRBJ2-7, with 8 bases aligning to TRBD1. The CDR3 is 14 amino acids. Germline CDR1 reads SQVTM; CDR2 reads ANQGSEA. The V and J ends lost 6 bases and 3 bases, in that order; junction bases with no gene match: 10. The CDR3: CSVRDMDRVYEQYF. The DNA for the CDR3 is TGCAGCGTGCGGGATATGGACAGGGTCTACGAGCAGTACTTC.

This clone occurred once. The chain has TRBV6-5 and TRBJ1-2, with 9 bases aligning to TRBD1. Germline CDR1 reads MNHEY; CDR2 reads SVGAGI. V lost 5 bases, J lost 6 bases, and 10 bases stayed unmatched. The CDR3 runs 15 residues. CDR3 sequence reads: CASSLHRDRENGYTF. CDR3 nucleotides: TGTGCCAGCAGTCTCCACCGGGACAGGGAGAATGGCTACACCTTC.

The rearrangement links TRBV4-3 to TRBJ1-5, with D hard to call. V was trimmed by 0 bases and J by 3 bases, leaving 9 bases between them. The germline V gene encodes CDR1 LGHNA and CDR2 YSLEER. CDR3 size: 15 residues. This CDR3 is CASSQDPGINQPQHF. As DNA, the CDR3 is TGCGCCAGCAGCCAAGATCCAGGCATCAATCAGCCCCAGCATTTT.

The CDR3 DNA reads as TGTGCCAGCAGCCCGCGACTGATCTATAATTCACCCCTCCACTTT. Its translation is CASSPRLIYNSPLHF. The chain has TRBV4-2 and TRBJ1-6; D unclear. Germline V CDR1 and CDR2: LGHNA, YNFKEQ. This CDR3 is 15 amino acids long. Trimming stripped 4 bases from V and 3 bases from J, with 10 bases between.

Of note for this clone: Other DNA sequences within the sample encode an identical CDR3. The CDR3 sequence: CASSPGQNTGELFF. The CDR3 bases are TGTGCCAGCTCACCCGGACAGAACACCGGGGAGCTGTTTTTT. This chain links TRBV18 with TRBJ2-2, with D possibly TRBD1 on 5 matching bases. Germline loops: CDR1 KGHSH, CDR2 LQKENI. The CDR3 length is 14 residues. Trimming stripped 3 bases from V and 1 base from J, with 6 bases between.

J is TRBJ1-2 and V is TRBV5-4, with no clear D. V was trimmed by 2 bases and J by 8 bases, leaving 16 bases between them. This CDR3 is 14 amino acids long. The V gene's germline CDR1 is SGHNT and CDR2 YYREEE (reference sequence). CDR3 residues: CASSFQVLGQGYTF. CDR3 coding DNA: TGTGCCAGCAGCTTTCAGGTCCTGGGTCAAGGCTACACCTTC.

V and J are TRBV7-2 and TRBJ2-7; D gene uncertain. CDR1 and CDR2 from the germline V gene are SGHTA and FQGNSA. This CDR3 comprises 13 residues. Trimming left V 1 base short and J 4 bases short, with 8 bases between. CDR3 protein: CASSLDERYEQYF. CDR3 DNA: TGTGCCAGCAGCTTAGATGAGAGGTACGAGCAGTACTTC.

This clone was observed a single time. V and J are TRBV9 and TRBJ2-1; D may be TRBD1 (6 bases). Germline V gene data show CDR1 as SGDLS and CDR2 as YYNGEE. V dropped 5 bases and J dropped 7 bases, with 13 bases sitting between them. The CDR3 extends over 13 amino acids. The CDR3 protein is CASSTGTMNEQFF. In DNA, the CDR3 is TGTGCCAGCAGTACAGGGACCATGAATGAGCAGTTCTTC.

This clone has a single count. The V call is TRBV10-3, the J call TRBJ2-1; 9 nucleotides line up with TRBD1. The length of the CDR3 is 14 residues. Germline lookup yields CDR1 ENHRY and CDR2 SYGVKD. Germline trimming cut 5 bases from V and 2 bases from J; bases unmatched to any gene: 1. CDR3 nucleotide sequence: TGTGCCATCAGTACAGGGGGCGCCTACAATGAGCAGTTCTTC. Residues: CAISTGGAYNEQFF.

This clone has just a few counts. V gene TRBV5-1 combines with J gene TRBJ1-1, with 7 bases matching TRBD1. V trimming: 4 bases; J trimming: 0 bases; junction bases outside the gene matches: 3. The CDR3 sequence is 14 residues long. CDR1 is SGHRS and CDR2 is YFSETQ in the germline V gene. The CDR3 reads CASSKQGLNTEAFF. In nucleotides, the CDR3 is TGCGCCAGCAGCAAACAGGGGTTGAACACTGAAGCTTTCTTT.

The chain combines TRBV30 with TRBJ1-4; D uncertain. Trimming cost V 0 bases and J 0 bases, with 8 bases left between them. CDR1 and CDR2 (germline): GTSNPN, SVGIG (reference sequence). The CDR3 has 15 amino acids. This CDR3 reads CAWSVSSATNEKLFF. The CDR3 DNA follows: TGTGCCTGGAGTGTTTCTTCCGCAACTAATGAAAAACTGTTTTTT.

The chain has TRBV7-9 and TRBJ2-5; TRBD1 is a possible D gene (5 bases). CDR1 and CDR2 from the germline V gene are SEHNR and FQNEAQ (reference sequence). Trimming shortened V by 7 bases and J by 1 base, and 13 bases separated the two germline ends. The CDR3 sequence is 14 residues long. The DNA of the CDR3 is TGTGCCAGCACCCATCGGCAGGGCCAAGAGACCCAGTACTTC. Translation: CASTHRQGQETQYF. Drawing the rest from reference TRBV7-9 and TRBJ2-5, the complete variable domain is DTGVSQNPRHKITKRGQNVTFRCDPISEHNRLYWYRQTLGQGPEFLTYFQNEAQLEKSRLLSDRFSAERPKGSFSTLEIQRTEQGDSAMYLCASTHRQGQETQYFGPGTRLLVL.

The rearrangement uses TRBV19 and TRBJ2-7, with 9 nucleotides matching TRBD1. J lost 3 bases, V lost 3 bases, and 6 bases had no gene match. Looked up from germline, CDR1 is LNHDA and CDR2 is SQIVND (reference sequence). This CDR3 has 15 amino acids. This CDR3 reads CASSIGTGTLYEQYF. The CDR3 coding sequence is TGTGCCAGTAGTATCGGGACAGGGACTCTCTACGAGCAGTACTTC.

The chain combines TRBV10-3 with TRBJ2-3; 7 bases map to TRBD1. This CDR3 is 14 amino acids long. The V and J ends lost 8 bases and 7 bases, in that order; junction bases with no gene match: 12. From germline, CDR1 is ENHRY and CDR2 SYGVKD. CDR3 nucleotide sequence: TGTGCCATCGGGGAACAGGGGCCGGGAAATACGCAGTATTTT. It is translated as CAIGEQGPGNTQYF.

This chain connects TRBV11-2 to TRBJ2-1, with D uncertain. V was shortened by 1 base and J by 7 bases, with 5 bases between the two germline ends. Germline lookup yields CDR1 SGHAT and CDR2 FQNNGV. The CDR3 is 12 amino acids. As DNA, the CDR3 is TGTGCCAGCAGCTTAGCGGGTAATGAGCAGTTCTTC. The encoded protein is CASSLAGNEQFF.

V is TRBV7-8 and J is TRBJ1-2; D is undetermined. This CDR3 spans 13 amino acids. Germline values: CDR1 SGHVS, CDR2 FQNEAQ. Trimming cost V 11 bases and J 5 bases, with 18 bases left between them. This chain's CDR3 is CAPVPGYSYGYTF. The CDR3, as DNA: TGTGCCCCCGTACCGGGATATTCTTATGGCTACACCTTC.

The gene calls are TRBV19 and TRBJ2-1; D is uncertain. The V gene lost 3 bases and the J gene lost 9 bases, with 18 bases spanning the gap. Germline CDR1 is LNHDA and CDR2 is SQIVND (reference sequence). This CDR3 spans 15 amino acids. In DNA form, the CDR3 reads TGTGCCAGTAGTATTGGCAGGCTCTTAGTAAGTGAGCAGTTCTTC. Its translation: CASSIGRLLVSEQFF.